This is a list of T cell receptor beta chains from one sample in a study of CD8 T cells in ankylosing spondylitis. TCRdb redid the calling of the 5' RACE reads with MiXCR, one entry per CDR3 protein. The sample includes a few hundred thousand distinct CDR3 sequences, 20% of them seen just once. Sequenced sample: blood, either unsorted or a sorted T cell fraction (not recorded which). These receptors were collected from a male donor with ankylosing spondylitis or in good health (not recorded which). Each CDR3 is given with its conserved first and last residue.

>TRBJ2-2|TRBV28
CASQRVVTGELFF
>TRBJ2-2|TRBV20-1
CSVVWNTGELFF
>TRBJ1-1|TRBV27
CASSRLTGMNTEAFF
>TRBJ1-1|TRBV5-1
CASSLISPVQGSSAEAFF
>TRBJ2-2|TRBV6-1
CASIPGQGAFIAGGELFF
>TRBJ2-2|TRBV5-1
CASTLTGGYTGELFF
>TRBJ1-6|TRBV20-1
CSAQDSLYNSPLHF
>TRBJ2-2|TRBV11-2
CASSFRLAGGLRLNTGELFF
>TRBJ2-1|TRBV5-1
CASRDASANNEQFF
>TRBJ2-3|TRBV25-1
CASRDSITDTQYF
>TRBJ2-3|TRBV5-1
CASGPTSGSIADTQYF
>TRBJ2-5|TRBV5-5
CASSFRQGGGETQYF
>TRBJ2-4|TRBV10-3
CAISEGEVRENIQYF
>TRBJ1-1|TRBV20-1
CSARDLGTGVNTEAFF
>TRBJ2-1|TRBV5-1
CASSSPSGVMGNEQFF
>TRBJ2-5|TRBV9
CASSVTGFVETQYF
>TRBJ2-3|TRBV5-1
CASSLVSGSGTDTQYF
>TRBJ2-2|TRBV7-9
CASSSPRGGTNTGELFF
>TRBJ2-1|TRBV3-1
CASSLDSGRTEQFF
>TRBJ2-3|TRBV7-9
CASSLEGSSTDTQYF
>TRBJ2-3|TRBV6-1
CASRPTSYSTDTQYF
>TRBJ2-3|TRBV12-3/TRBV12-4
CASRPDRAFDAQYF
>TRBJ2-2|TRBV7-2
CASSPRGVASPGELFF
>TRBJ2-1|TRBV12-3/TRBV12-4
CASSRLAGGSYNEQFF
>TRBJ2-1|TRBV5-1
CASSLETTYNEQFF
>TRBJ2-2|TRBV9
CASSPRDRGWNTGELFF
>TRBJ1-5|TRBV6-1
CASMAAGAQPQHF
>TRBJ1-5|TRBV28
CASSFRYQPQHF
>TRBJ1-2|TRBV4-2
CASSQDNAGPNYGYTF
>TRBJ1-6|TRBV2
CASGGANNSPLHF
>TRBJ2-2|TRBV5-1
CASSNRDGAVAGELFF
>TRBJ1-3|TRBV28
CASRPTVYSGNTIYF
>TRBJ1-2|TRBV11-2
CASSLYRVGPNYGYTF
>TRBJ2-3|TRBV28
CASSFLLAGVGTQYF
>TRBJ2-1|TRBV20-1
CSARGGLAGVNEQFF
>TRBJ2-2|TRBV12-3/TRBV12-4
CASSHPGVTNTGELFF
>TRBJ2-5|TRBV5-1
CASSSRGQEKVQETQYF
>TRBJ2-1|TRBV5-1
CASSLRLAGAYNEQFF
>TRBJ1-6|TRBV27
CASSLSDPNSPLHF
>TRBJ2-5|TRBV3-1
CASSQDWGSQETQYF
>TRBJ1-5|TRBV20-1
CSAQRTGSNQPQHF
>TRBJ2-5|TRBV6-5
CASSYGPGETQYF
>TRBJ1-2|TRBV3-1
CASSQDMLGPRGYTF
>TRBJ2-3|TRBV6-5
CASSSPVRRANGDTQYF
>TRBJ2-2|TRBV5-1
CASSWDRANTGELFF
>TRBJ1-2|TRBV20-1
CSARDLRGQGGHGYTF
>TRBJ1-1|TRBV20-1
CSAVQFGQMNTEAFF
>TRBJ2-5|TRBV5-1
CASSQGLRGETQYF
>TRBJ1-1|TRBV12-3/TRBV12-4
CASSPVGERTEAFF
>TRBJ1-2|TRBV7-9
CASSPRTGSYGYTF
>TRBJ2-3|TRBV7-2
CASRQADTQYF
>TRBJ2-3|TRBV24-1
CATSAEGTQYF
>TRBJ2-1|TRBV5-1
CASRWAALDNEQFF
>TRBJ2-2|TRBV5-1
CASSFGDLSGELFF